This TCR beta chain is from a study of blood T cell repertoires in COVID-19. In the authors' workflow: Quantification of nucleated cells was approximated via reference gene primer amplification. Clones were read by immunoSEQ multiplex PCR, and TCRdb kept only the in-frame ones, dropping some. D and trimming were read from the DNA, whereas the V and J calls and clone size are those reported in that table. The sample lists more than 300,000 clones, about 90% seen once, with around 5.9% in the top ten. Clinical history reported by participants formed the basis on which cohorts were assigned. The ends were cut back, 1 base at V and 4 bases at J, with 11 bases in the middle. The CDR3 is 14 amino acids. Germline V lookup: CDR1 SGDLS, CDR2 YYNGEE.

The specimen sequenced was PBMCs or T cells enriched from blood (not recorded which). This chain connects TRBV9 to TRBJ1-2; D is possibly TRBD1 (5 bases). The sequence derives from a woman under 40 who had recovered from COVID-19. CDR3 amino acids: CASSVFGGSYGYTF. CDR3 nucleotide sequence: TGTGCCAGCAGCGTATTCGGGGGTAGCTATGGCTACACCTTC.